These 11 T cell receptor beta chains came from one sample sequenced in a study of vaccination and CD4 T cells after COVID-19. Sequenced with the Oncomine TCR Beta short-read assay was DNA taken from cultured CD4+ T cells. Via MiXCR, TCRdb re-called the PCR reads, giving one row per CDR3 protein. Of roughly 25,000 distinct CDR3 sequences detected, more than 30% appear once; the ten largest clones hold approximately 3%. As for time point: late sampling 161 to 241 days after vaccination in three convalescent patients. Treatment indicated: roughly 10-day PBMC culture with coronavirus spike peptide pools or control peptides (ViraFEST assay). Their cognate antigens are unknown. Sample: CD4+ T cells from blood, cultured in vitro, taken about 7 months after SARS-CoV-2 vaccination. These receptors came from a human donor who had recovered from COVID-19.

J is TRBJ1-1 and V is TRBV20-1; no firm D call. CDR1 and CDR2 from the germline V gene are DFQATT and SNEGSKA (reference sequence). The CDR3 length is 12 residues. Trimming cost V 6 bases and J 1 base, with 9 bases left between them. The CDR3 DNA is TGCAGTGCCCAACTGGGGAACACTGAAGCTTTCTTT. Protein: CSAQLGNTEAFF.

The sample holds one count of this clonotype. The CDR3 bases are TGTGCCTGGAGTGTAGCTCCCTTGAGGAATTCACCCCTCCACTTT. Translation: CAWSVAPLRNSPLHF. The J gene is TRBJ1-6, the V gene TRBV30; D is undetermined. V dropped 0 bases and J dropped 7 bases, with 13 bases sitting between them. Germline V gives CDR1 GTSNPN, CDR2 SVGIG (reference sequence). The CDR3 has 15 residues.

This clonotype has a handful of counts. The rearrangement joins TRBV20-1 to TRBJ2-7; 7 bases map to TRBD2. J gave up 3 bases and V 3 bases, and 5 bases lay outside the gene matches. The V gene's germline CDR1 is DFQATT and CDR2 SNEGSKA (reference sequence). This CDR3 is 13 amino acids long. Here the CDR3 reads CSARSGGNYEQYF. The CDR3 DNA follows: TGCAGTGCTAGGTCGGGAGGCAACTACGAGCAGTACTTC.

By share, this clonotype ranks as medium-sized. The chain combines TRBV20-1 with TRBJ2-7, with a possible D match to TRBD1 (6 bases). Trimming cost V 8 bases and J 0 bases, with 14 bases left between them. Per germline, CDR1 DFQATT and CDR2 SNEGSKA (reference sequence). The CDR3 is 13 residues long. The CDR3, as DNA: TGCAGTCCTCCCCCAGGGGACTCCTACGAGCAGTACTTC. Translated: CSPPPGDSYEQYF.

The V call is TRBV20-1, the J call TRBJ1-2, with a tentative D call TRBD1 (5 bases). Trimming removed 0 bases from V and 0 bases from J, with 17 bases in between. CDR3 length: 17 amino acids. Germline V lookup: CDR1 DFQATT, CDR2 SNEGSKA (reference sequence). CDR3 nucleotides: TGCAGTGCTAGAGATTGGGGACCGACCACCTCTAACTATGGCTACACCTTC. Protein: CSARDWGPTTSNYGYTF.

This rearrangement joins TRBV6-1 to TRBJ2-7; 11 bases agree with TRBD2. V dropped 6 bases and J dropped 1; count of bases not matched to a gene: 5. The CDR3 length is 15 residues. CDR1 MNHNS and CDR2 SASEGT come from the germline V gene. CDR3 coding DNA: TGTGCCAGCAGGACCGGGACTAGCGGTTCCTACGAGCAGTACTTC. It codes for CASRTGTSGSYEQYF.

This clonotype was counted once. The chain has TRBV19 and TRBJ2-7; D possibly corresponds to TRBD1 (6 bases). The CDR3 extends over 15 amino acids. V dropped 1 base and J dropped 3 bases, with 13 bases sitting between them. Germline CDR1 reads LNHDA; CDR2 reads SQIVND (reference sequence). CDR3 in amino acids: CASSIASGDLYEQYF. The DNA of the CDR3 is TGTGCCAGTAGTATAGCGTCAGGGGACCTCTACGAGCAGTACTTC.

The J gene is TRBJ2-3, the V gene TRBV7-8; no firm D call. The CDR3 has 17 residues. Trimming took off 2 bases at V and 5 bases at J, with 20 bases between the two ends. Germline-derived CDR1 and CDR2 are SGHVS and FQNEAQ. CDR3 region: CASSLWLAAAAEDTQYF. CDR3 nucleotide sequence: TGTGCCAGCAGCTTATGGCTCGCGGCGGCGGCGGAAGATACGCAGTATTTT.

On this clonotype itself: This may arise from a read error, as a much more abundant clone is one base away. The chain carries TRBV27 and TRBJ2-3; 8 nucleotides match TRBD2. After removal of 5 bases from V and 4 bases from J, the junction contained 2 bases not matched to a gene. Germline V gene sequence: CDR1 MNHEY, CDR2 SMNVEV (reference sequence). The CDR3 is made up of 13 amino acids. The CDR3 region is CASSEREPDTQYF. CDR3 coding DNA: TGTGCCAGCAGTGAGCGGGAGCCAGATACGCAGTATTTT.

This clonotype has a handful of counts. The chain joins TRBV7-2 to TRBJ2-7, with a possible D match to TRBD2 (6 bases). The germline CDR1 and CDR2 sequences are SGHTA and FQGNSA. Deletions cut 2 bases from V and 0 bases from J, with 8 bases between. This CDR3 spans 14 amino acids. The CDR3 region is CASSLLGGSYEQYF. The CDR3 DNA is TGTGCCAGCAGCTTACTGGGAGGCTCCTACGAGCAGTACTTC.

This clonotype came up a few times. The V call is TRBV7-9, the J call TRBJ2-7; 9 bases match TRBD2. The CDR3 has 17 residues. Germline CDR1 and CDR2: SEHNR and FQNEAQ (reference sequence). Germline trimming cut 0 bases from V and 2 bases from J; bases unmatched to any gene: 8. The CDR3 DNA follows: TGTGCCAGCAGCTTAGCCGCTAGCGGGATAATGCCCTACGAGCAGTACTTC. It codes for CASSLAASGIMPYEQYF.